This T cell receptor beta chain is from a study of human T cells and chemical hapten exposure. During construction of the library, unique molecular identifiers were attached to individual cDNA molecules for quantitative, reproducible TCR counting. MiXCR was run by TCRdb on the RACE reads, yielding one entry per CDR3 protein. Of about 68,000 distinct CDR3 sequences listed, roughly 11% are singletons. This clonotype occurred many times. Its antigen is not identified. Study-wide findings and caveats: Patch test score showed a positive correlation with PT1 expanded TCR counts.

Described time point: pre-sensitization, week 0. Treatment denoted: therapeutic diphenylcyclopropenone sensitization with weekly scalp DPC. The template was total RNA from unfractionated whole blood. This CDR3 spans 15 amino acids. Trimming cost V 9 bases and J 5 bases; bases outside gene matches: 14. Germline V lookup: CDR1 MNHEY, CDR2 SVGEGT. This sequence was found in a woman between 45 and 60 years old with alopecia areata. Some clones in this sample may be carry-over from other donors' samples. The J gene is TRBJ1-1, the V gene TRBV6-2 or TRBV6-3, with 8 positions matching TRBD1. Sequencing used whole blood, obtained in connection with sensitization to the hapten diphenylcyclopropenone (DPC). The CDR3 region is CASKPRQGMGTEAFF. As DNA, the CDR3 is TGTGCCAGTAAGCCACGACAGGGGATGGGGACTGAAGCTTTCTTT.